This is a list of T cell receptor beta chains from one sample in a study of blood T cells in healthy people across ages. TCRdb itself ran the 5' RACE reads through MiXCR, one entry per CDR3 protein. Of 800,000 to 1,000,000 distinct CDR3 sequences detected, about 44% appear once; the ten largest clones hold about an eighth. The sample was blood. All receptors derive from a man under 40 in good health. Each CDR3 is given with its conserved first and last residue. Each record gives: CDR3 protein, CDR3 DNA, CDR3 length, clone size, J gene, V gene, D gene. A D gene is named only where the DNA matches it firmly. Size values are once, few and many counts, or a class for expanded clones, and some rows have none.

CDR3 protein: CAWTGGSIRGEAFF
CDR3 DNA: TGTGCCTGGACCGGAGGTTCGATAAGAGGTGAAGCTTTCTTT
CDR3 length: 14
clone size: -
J gene: TRBJ1-1
V gene: TRBV30
D gene: -

CDR3 protein: CASSLAFSRSQMSNTEAFF
CDR3 DNA: TGCGCCAGCAGCTTGGCTTTCAGCAGGTCCCAGATGAGCAACACTGAAGCTTTCTTT
CDR3 length: 19
clone size: -
J gene: TRBJ1-1
V gene: TRBV5-1
D gene: -

CDR3 protein: CASTPDRGAYNEQFF
CDR3 DNA: TGTGCCAGCACCCCGGACAGGGGCGCTTACAATGAGCAGTTCTTC
CDR3 length: 15
clone size: few
J gene: TRBJ2-1
V gene: TRBV6-2/TRBV6-3
D gene: TRBD1

CDR3 protein: CSVEILGQGPATEAFF
CDR3 DNA: TGCAGCGTCGAAATTCTGGGACAGGGACCGGCCACTGAAGCTTTCTTT
CDR3 length: 16
clone size: once
J gene: TRBJ1-1
V gene: TRBV29-1
D gene: TRBD1

CDR3 protein: CASSANWGDEQYF
CDR3 DNA: TGTGCCAGCAGCGCAAATTGGGGAGATGAGCAGTACTTC
CDR3 length: 13
clone size: -
J gene: TRBJ2-7
V gene: TRBV9
D gene: -

CDR3 protein: CASSLTDSNQPQHF
CDR3 DNA: TGTGCCAGCAGCCTGACGGATAGCAATCAGCCCCAGCATTTT
CDR3 length: 14
clone size: many
J gene: TRBJ1-5
V gene: TRBV7-8
D gene: -

CDR3 protein: CAIRPGSTNEKLFF
CDR3 DNA: TGTGCCATCAGGCCAGGGTCAACTAATGAAAAACTGTTTTTT
CDR3 length: 14
clone size: few
J gene: TRBJ1-4
V gene: TRBV10-3
D gene: -

CDR3 protein: CASSLGQGGAKNIQYF
CDR3 DNA: TGTGCCAGCAGCTTAGGACAGGGGGGTGCCAAAAACATTCAGTACTTC
CDR3 length: 16
clone size: -
J gene: TRBJ2-4
V gene: TRBV7-8
D gene: TRBD1

CDR3 protein: CASSLESGKGEQYF
CDR3 DNA: TGCGCCAGCAGCTTGGAGAGTGGGAAAGGCGAGCAGTACTTC
CDR3 length: 14
clone size: few
J gene: TRBJ2-7
V gene: TRBV5-1
D gene: -

CDR3 protein: CASTFSPRDYGYTF
CDR3 DNA: TGTGCCAGCACCTTCTCCCCCAGAGACTATGGCTACACCTTC
CDR3 length: 14
clone size: -
J gene: TRBJ1-2
V gene: TRBV12-3/TRBV12-4
D gene: -

CDR3 protein: CASSYKSGIIQYF
CDR3 DNA: TGTGCCAGCAGCTACAAATCGGGGATCATTCAGTACTTC
CDR3 length: 13
clone size: many
J gene: TRBJ2-4
V gene: TRBV4-2
D gene: -

CDR3 protein: CASSLGVAGYTF
CDR3 DNA: TGTGCCAGCAGTTTAGGCGTGGCGGGCTACACCTTC
CDR3 length: 12
clone size: -
J gene: TRBJ1-2
V gene: TRBV12-3/TRBV12-4
D gene: -

CDR3 protein: CSARDSRQHIQYF
CDR3 DNA: TGCAGTGCTAGAGATTCCCGGCAGCACATTCAGTACTTC
CDR3 length: 13
clone size: few
J gene: TRBJ2-4
V gene: TRBV20-1
D gene: -

CDR3 protein: CATSDFATGYNEQFF
CDR3 DNA: TGTGCCACCAGTGATTTTGCGACAGGGTACAATGAGCAGTTCTTC
CDR3 length: 15
clone size: -
J gene: TRBJ2-1
V gene: TRBV24-1
D gene: TRBD1

CDR3 protein: CATRTGAQETQYF
CDR3 DNA: TGCGCCACCAGGACAGGGGCCCAAGAGACCCAGTACTTC
CDR3 length: 13
clone size: -
J gene: TRBJ2-5
V gene: TRBV5-1
D gene: TRBD1

CDR3 protein: CASSQTTSYNEQFF
CDR3 DNA: TGTGCCAGCAGCCAGACCACTAGCTACAATGAGCAGTTCTTC
CDR3 length: 14
clone size: -
J gene: TRBJ2-1
V gene: TRBV7-2
D gene: -

CDR3 protein: CSARDLGTSETQYF
CDR3 DNA: TGCAGTGCTAGAGACCTCGGGACTTCAGAGACCCAGTACTTC
CDR3 length: 14
clone size: -
J gene: TRBJ2-5
V gene: TRBV20-1
D gene: -

CDR3 protein: CASSFFRGHPYEQYF
CDR3 DNA: TGTGCCAGCAGCTTTTTCCGGGGCCATCCCTACGAGCAGTACTTC
CDR3 length: 15
clone size: -
J gene: TRBJ2-7
V gene: TRBV5-6
D gene: -

CDR3 protein: CASSQVLQVLDGYTF
CDR3 DNA: TGTGCCAGCAGCCAAGTTCTACAGGTTCTAGATGGCTACACCTTC
CDR3 length: 15
clone size: few
J gene: TRBJ1-2
V gene: TRBV3-1
D gene: -

CDR3 protein: CASSELRGGYTF
CDR3 DNA: TGTGCCAGCAGTGAACTCAGGGGTGGCTACACCTTC
CDR3 length: 12
clone size: -
J gene: TRBJ1-2
V gene: TRBV2
D gene: -

CDR3 protein: CASSPAGQGSNPGNTIYF
CDR3 DNA: TGTGCCAGCTCACCAGCGGGACAGGGATCCAATCCTGGAAACACCATATATTTT
CDR3 length: 18
clone size: -
J gene: TRBJ1-3
V gene: TRBV18
D gene: TRBD1

CDR3 protein: CASSDSGDKLYEQYF
CDR3 DNA: TGCGCCAGCAGTGATTCGGGGGACAAACTATACGAGCAGTACTTC
CDR3 length: 15
clone size: -
J gene: TRBJ2-7
V gene: TRBV10-2
D gene: -

CDR3 protein: CASSQQTGQETQYF
CDR3 DNA: TGCGCCAGCAGTCAACAAACAGGCCAAGAGACCCAGTACTTC
CDR3 length: 14
clone size: -
J gene: TRBJ2-5
V gene: TRBV10-1
D gene: -

CDR3 protein: CSAKNPGVNYGYTF
CDR3 DNA: TGCAGTGCCAAGAATCCCGGGGTTAACTATGGCTACACCTTC
CDR3 length: 14
clone size: -
J gene: TRBJ1-2
V gene: TRBV20-1
D gene: -

CDR3 protein: CASSSPQGQRANTEAFF
CDR3 DNA: TGCGCCAGCAGCTCACCACAGGGGCAAAGGGCGAACACTGAAGCTTTCTTT
CDR3 length: 17
clone size: -
J gene: TRBJ1-1
V gene: TRBV5-1
D gene: TRBD1

CDR3 protein: CASSFGGGGASWYF
CDR3 DNA: TGTGCCAGCAGTTTCGGCGGCGGAGGTGCCTCGTGGTACTTC
CDR3 length: 14
clone size: few
J gene: TRBJ2-7
V gene: TRBV28
D gene: -

CDR3 protein: CASSRGGGVQNIQYF
CDR3 DNA: TGTGCCAGCAGCCGCGGCGGTGGGGTACAAAACATTCAGTACTTC
CDR3 length: 15
clone size: few
J gene: TRBJ2-4
V gene: TRBV11-3
D gene: -

CDR3 protein: CASRGGALATISYNEQFF
CDR3 DNA: TGTGCCAGCCGAGGGGGGGCCCTAGCTACAATCTCCTACAATGAGCAGTTCTTC
CDR3 length: 18
clone size: -
J gene: TRBJ2-1
V gene: TRBV6-2/TRBV6-3
D gene: -

CDR3 protein: CSAPYRASGGRDTQYF
CDR3 DNA: TGCAGTGCTCCCTATAGAGCTAGCGGGGGTAGAGATACGCAGTATTTT
CDR3 length: 16
clone size: few
J gene: TRBJ2-3
V gene: TRBV20-1
D gene: TRBD2

CDR3 protein: CASVRPGANVLTF
CDR3 DNA: TGTGCCAGCGTCCGGCCTGGGGCCAACGTCCTGACTTTC
CDR3 length: 13
clone size: -
J gene: TRBJ2-6
V gene: TRBV25-1
D gene: -

CDR3 protein: CASSPERGRGVFVRNEQFF
CDR3 DNA: TGCGCCAGCAGCCCGGAGAGGGGGCGCGGGGTATTTGTTAGAAATGAGCAGTTCTTC
CDR3 length: 19
clone size: few
J gene: TRBJ2-1
V gene: TRBV5-1
D gene: -

CDR3 protein: CSQGGGMYQETQYF
CDR3 DNA: TGCAGCCAAGGGGGGGGAATGTACCAAGAGACCCAGTACTTC
CDR3 length: 14
clone size: -
J gene: TRBJ2-5
V gene: TRBV29-1
D gene: -

CDR3 protein: CASRPGTDFYGYTF
CDR3 DNA: TGTGCCAGCAGACCAGGGACAGACTTCTATGGCTACACCTTC
CDR3 length: 14
clone size: few
J gene: TRBJ1-2
V gene: TRBV12-3/TRBV12-4
D gene: TRBD1

CDR3 protein: CASSRRRPGRSEAQYF
CDR3 DNA: TGTGCCAGCAGCCGACGTAGGCCTGGACGATCAGAGGCCCAGTACTTC
CDR3 length: 16
clone size: -
J gene: TRBJ2-7
V gene: TRBV3-1
D gene: -

CDR3 protein: CASSLGPGDTQYF
CDR3 DNA: TGTGCCAGCAGCTTAGGTCCCGGAGATACGCAGTATTTT
CDR3 length: 13
clone size: many
J gene: TRBJ2-3
V gene: TRBV12-3/TRBV12-4
D gene: -

CDR3 protein: CASSHGLNEQFF
CDR3 DNA: TGTGCCAGCAGTCATGGGTTGAATGAGCAGTTCTTC
CDR3 length: 12
clone size: -
J gene: TRBJ2-1
V gene: TRBV6-5
D gene: -

CDR3 protein: CASSASRGPASSYEQYF
CDR3 DNA: TGTGCCAGCAGCGCAAGCAGGGGGCCAGCCAGCTCCTACGAGCAGTACTTC
CDR3 length: 17
clone size: -
J gene: TRBJ2-7
V gene: TRBV7-9
D gene: TRBD1

CDR3 protein: CASSYSDGGPSSYEQYF
CDR3 DNA: TGTGCCAGCAGCTATTCGGACGGAGGCCCTAGCTCCTACGAGCAGTACTTC
CDR3 length: 17
clone size: -
J gene: TRBJ2-7
V gene: TRBV7-6
D gene: -

CDR3 protein: CVSSLEVAYGYTF
CDR3 DNA: TGCGTCAGCAGCTTGGAGGTTGCCTATGGCTACACCTTC
CDR3 length: 13
clone size: -
J gene: TRBJ1-2
V gene: TRBV5-1
D gene: -

CDR3 protein: CASSEPRGLRNTEAFF
CDR3 DNA: TGTGCCAGCAGTGAACCCCGGGGCCTTCGGAACACTGAAGCTTTCTTT
CDR3 length: 16
clone size: few
J gene: TRBJ1-1
V gene: TRBV6-1
D gene: -

CDR3 protein: CASSLVVLNEQFF
CDR3 DNA: TGCGCCAGCAGCTTGGTTGTTCTCAATGAGCAGTTCTTC
CDR3 length: 13
clone size: few
J gene: TRBJ2-1
V gene: TRBV5-1
D gene: -

CDR3 protein: CASSRDRTYTDTQYF
CDR3 DNA: TGCGCCAGCAGCCGAGATCGAACCTACACAGATACGCAGTATTTT
CDR3 length: 15
clone size: -
J gene: TRBJ2-3
V gene: TRBV5-1
D gene: -

CDR3 protein: CASSNYRDWRSNTDTQYF
CDR3 DNA: TGTGCCAGCAGTAATTACAGGGACTGGAGGTCAAACACAGATACGCAGTATTTT
CDR3 length: 18
clone size: -
J gene: TRBJ2-3
V gene: TRBV7-2
D gene: -

CDR3 protein: CASSYSEGGEQYF
CDR3 DNA: TGTGCCAGCAGTTACTCGGAGGGAGGAGAGCAGTACTTC
CDR3 length: 13
clone size: -
J gene: TRBJ2-7
V gene: TRBV6-2/TRBV6-3
D gene: -

CDR3 protein: CASRSTGTSGGYNEQFF
CDR3 DNA: TGTGCCAGCAGATCCACAGGGACTAGCGGGGGGTACAATGAGCAGTTCTTC
CDR3 length: 17
clone size: -
J gene: TRBJ2-1
V gene: TRBV2
D gene: TRBD2

CDR3 protein: CASSDSNYGYTF
CDR3 DNA: TGTGCCAGCAGTGACAGTAACTATGGCTACACCTTC
CDR3 length: 12
clone size: many
J gene: TRBJ1-2
V gene: TRBV12-3/TRBV12-4
D gene: -

CDR3 protein: CASSENVQNIQYF
CDR3 DNA: TGCGCCAGCAGCGAAAACGTGCAAAACATTCAGTACTTC
CDR3 length: 13
clone size: few
J gene: TRBJ2-4
V gene: TRBV5-1
D gene: -

CDR3 protein: CASSLDGLSTDTQYF
CDR3 DNA: TGTGCCAGCAGCTTGGATGGGTTGAGCACAGATACGCAGTATTTT
CDR3 length: 15
clone size: few
J gene: TRBJ2-3
V gene: TRBV5-5
D gene: -

CDR3 protein: CASSLSQEGRAYEQYF
CDR3 DNA: TGTGCCAGCAGTTTAAGTCAAGAGGGCAGAGCCTACGAGCAGTACTTC
CDR3 length: 16
clone size: -
J gene: TRBJ2-7
V gene: TRBV27
D gene: -

CDR3 protein: CASSYAGGHEQYF
CDR3 DNA: TGTGCCAGCAGCTACGCAGGTGGCCACGAGCAGTACTTC
CDR3 length: 13
clone size: -
J gene: TRBJ2-7
V gene: TRBV7-9
D gene: -

CDR3 protein: CASSQEGLQETQYF
CDR3 DNA: TGCGCCAGCAGCCAGGAGGGGCTTCAAGAGACCCAGTACTTC
CDR3 length: 14
clone size: many
J gene: TRBJ2-5
V gene: TRBV4-1
D gene: -

CDR3 protein: CASSLSGDGTDTQYF
CDR3 DNA: TGTGCCAGCAGCCTCTCCGGGGACGGCACAGATACGCAGTATTTT
CDR3 length: 15
clone size: few
J gene: TRBJ2-3
V gene: TRBV5-5
D gene: -